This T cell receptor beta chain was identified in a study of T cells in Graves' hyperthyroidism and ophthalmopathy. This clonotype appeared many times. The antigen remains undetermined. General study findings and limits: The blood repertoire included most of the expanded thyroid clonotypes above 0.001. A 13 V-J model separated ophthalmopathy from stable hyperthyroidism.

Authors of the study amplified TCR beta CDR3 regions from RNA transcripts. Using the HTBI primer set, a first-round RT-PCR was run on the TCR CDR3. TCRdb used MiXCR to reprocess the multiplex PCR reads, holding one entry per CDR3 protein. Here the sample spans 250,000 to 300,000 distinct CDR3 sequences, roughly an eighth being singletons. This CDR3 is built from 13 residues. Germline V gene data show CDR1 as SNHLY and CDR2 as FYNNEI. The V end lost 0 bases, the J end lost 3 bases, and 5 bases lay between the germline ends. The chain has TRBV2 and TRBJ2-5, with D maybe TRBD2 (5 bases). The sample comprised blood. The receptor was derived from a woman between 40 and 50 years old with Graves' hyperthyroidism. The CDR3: CASSEAGEETQYF. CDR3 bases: TGTGCCAGCAGTGAAGCGGGAGAAGAGACCCAGTACTTC.